This T cell receptor (beta chain) is from a study of shared clonotypes between healthy human individuals. Study outcomes and limitations: The researchers took only blood, and tissue repertoires probably look different.

About this clone itself: What it recognizes is unknown.

The deep-level immunoSEQ assay was used. Ten immunoSEQ deep assay plates served to sequence unsorted PBMC DNA. Profiling relied on immunoSEQ multiplex PCR, and the TCRdb table lists in-frame clones only, not all of them. The top ten clones hold roughly an eighth of a sample with about 470,000 clones, roughly 80% of them seen once. CDR3 length: 18 residues. Germline V gene lookup returns CDR1 SGHVS and CDR2 FQNEAQ. Around 90 million PBMCs per unsorted sample were used for genomic DNA. This TCR came from a woman between 40 and 50 years old in good health. Some clones in this sample may be carry-over from other donors' samples. The chain recombines TRBV7-8 with TRBJ2-5, with TRBD2 matching over 10 bases. The tail of the sequence fits TRBJ2-7 better, so the J call may be wrong. Sequencing input: PBMCs. The CDR3 DNA reads TGTGCCAGCACCCTCGTTTCGGCTAGCGGGAGTCTCGATTACGAGCAGTACTTC. Amino acids: CASTLVSASGSLDYEQYF.